Presented here are 27 T cell receptor beta chains from one specimen sequenced in a study of cytomegalovirus exposure and HLA in healthy donors. Vbeta (60) and Jbeta (13) primers were used in the PCR. Only in-frame clones appear in the TCRdb table, and some are missing; sequencing was by immunoSEQ multiplex PCR. Of fewer than 250,000 clones in the sample, around four fifths were seen once. Input material: PBMCs. These receptors originate from a boy aged 2-9 years in good health and CMV-seronegative.

The chain carries TRBV2 and TRBJ2-5, with 7 bases that match TRBD2. V lost 4 bases to trimming and J lost 0 bases; unmatched junction nucleotides: 5. CDR1 is SNHLY and CDR2 is FYNNEI in the germline V gene. The CDR3 is 15 residues long. The CDR3 is CASSVGAGNQETQYF. The CDR3 nucleotides are TGTGCCAGCAGTGTAGGAGCGGGGAACCAAGAGACCCAGTACTTC.

This clone was seen more than once but under ten times. The V and J genes are TRBV19 and TRBJ1-2; D is perhaps TRBD1 (6 bases). The germline gives CDR1 LNHDA, CDR2 SQIVND (reference sequence). The V end lost 2 bases, the J end lost 4 bases, and 11 bases lay between the germline ends. This CDR3 contains 14 residues. CDR3 amino acids: CASSISQGSYGYTF. The CDR3, as DNA: TGTGCCAGTAGTATATCTCAGGGGAGCTATGGCTACACCTTC.

As for this clone: Relative to the germline gene, one junction end is altered; a read error may explain this. This sequence joins TRBV7-7 and TRBJ2-1; 11 bases fit TRBD1. CDR3 length: 14 amino acids. The germline V gene has CDR1 SSHAT and CDR2 FNYEAQ (reference sequence). CDR3 sequence: CASSLGTGGYEQFF. The CDR3 bases are TGTGCTAGCAGCTTAGGGACAGGGGGTTATGAGCAGTTCTTC.

This chain connects TRBV19 to TRBJ2-3; 10 bases map to TRBD2. This CDR3 region has 14 residues. Germline CDR1 is LNHDA and CDR2 is SQIVND (reference sequence). J lost 5 bases, V lost 6 bases, and 5 bases had no gene match. The CDR3 bases are TGTGCCAGTAGCCTAGCGGGGGTGCGAGATACGCAGTATTTT. Protein sequence: CASSLAGVRDTQYF. The complete variable domain, with remaining parts taken from reference TRBV19 and TRBJ2-3, reads DGGITQSPKYLFRKEGQNVTLSCEQNLNHDAMYWYRQDPGQGLRLIYYSQIVNDFQKGDIAEGYSVSREKKESFPLTVTSAQKNPTAFYLCASSLAGVRDTQYFGPGTRLTVL.

The CDR3 DNA follows: TGTGCCAGCAGCGGTTTCGGGGATCCTAGCACAGATACGCAGTATTTT. Translating it yields CASSGFGDPSTDTQYF. The rearrangement joins TRBV9 to TRBJ2-3; possible D gene TRBD2, 5 bases. Germline values: CDR1 SGDLS, CDR2 YYNGEE. The length of the CDR3 is 16 residues. V was pared by 3 bases and J by 0 bases, with 14 bases between.

The chain combines TRBV15 with TRBJ2-1; 8 nucleotides match TRBD2. The germline gives CDR1 LNHNV, CDR2 YYDKDF (reference sequence). The CDR3 has 16 amino acids. V trimming: 0 bases; J trimming: 5 bases; junction bases outside the gene matches: 6. The CDR3 sequence: CATSRDTSGGNNEQFF. Here the CDR3 DNA reads TGTGCCACCAGCAGAGATACGAGCGGGGGAAACAATGAGCAGTTCTTC.

The gene calls are TRBV5-1 and TRBJ2-1; 10 bases align to TRBD2. This CDR3 comprises 18 residues. Germline values: CDR1 SGHRS, CDR2 YFSETQ. The V segment lost 0 bases and the J segment 6 bases; nucleotides outside the gene matches: 12. CDR3 sequence: CASSLATIAGGRGNEQFF. CDR3 sequence (DNA): TGCGCCAGCAGCTTGGCCACGATAGCGGGAGGCCGGGGCAATGAGCAGTTCTTC.

The V call is TRBV9, the J call TRBJ1-1; D uncertain. The CDR3 totals 14 residues. The V gene's germline CDR1 is SGDLS and CDR2 YYNGEE. The V and J ends lost 3 bases and 0 bases respectively, with 9 bases between them. CDR3 in DNA: TGTGCCAGCAGCGCGAGGGAAGTGAACACTGAAGCTTTCTTT. Amino acids: CASSAREVNTEAFF.

V usage is TRBV6-5 and J usage is TRBJ1-1, with D tentatively TRBD1 (6 bases). The CDR3 is 15 amino acids. Trimming took 0 bases from V and 5 from J, leaving 13 bases between them. The germline CDR1 and CDR2 sequences are MNHEY and SVGAGI. CDR3 in amino acids: CASSYSGQGMTEAFF. As DNA, the CDR3 is TGTGCCAGCAGTTACTCTGGGCAGGGGATGACTGAAGCTTTCTTT.

This chain connects TRBV7-9 to TRBJ2-1, with 10 bases aligning to TRBD2. Unmatched junction bases numbered 7, after V lost 1 base and J lost 10 bases. The CDR3 is made up of 15 amino acids. The V gene's germline CDR1 is SEHNR and CDR2 FQNEAQ (reference sequence). The CDR3 DNA reads as TGTGCCAGCAGCTTAGTTAGCGGGGGGAGCGACGAGCAGTTCTTC. Translated: CASSLVSGGSDEQFF.

This chain links TRBV11-3 with TRBJ2-3, with TRBD2 identical over 8 bases. The CDR3 is made up of 16 amino acids. The V gene's germline CDR1 is SGHNT and CDR2 YENEEA. V dropped 1 base and J dropped 6; count of bases not matched to a gene: 9. CDR3 protein: CASSLGVAGLVDTQYF. DNA of the CDR3: TGTGCCAGCAGCTTAGGGGTAGCGGGATTGGTTGATACGCAGTATTTT.

The V gene is TRBV21-1, the J gene TRBJ1-1; the D call of TRBD1 is as the table states it, not checked on the DNA. TRBV21-1 is reported as a pseudogene. The CDR3 loop spans 13 amino acids. The DNA for the CDR3 is TGTGCCAGCAGCAAGGACAGGAACACTGAAGCTTTCTTT. This encodes CASSKDRNTEAFF.

CDR3: CASSQGQGAIDEQYF. The CDR3 DNA sequence: TGTGCCAGCAGCCAGGGACAGGGGGCAATTGACGAGCAGTACTTC. This rearrangement joins TRBV7-9 to TRBJ2-7; 12 bases are shared with TRBD1. CDR1 is SEHNR and CDR2 is FQNEAQ in the germline V gene (reference sequence). Losses at the gene ends were 5 bases for V and 5 bases for J; bases not matched to a gene: 7. The CDR3 is 15 amino acids.

The chain has TRBV30 and TRBJ2-3; D call uncertain. The germline V gene encodes CDR1 GTSNPN and CDR2 SVGIG (reference sequence). This CDR3 region has 14 residues. The V end lost 0 bases, the J end lost 0 bases, and 7 bases lay between the germline ends. CDR3 DNA sequence: TGTGCCTGGAGTGTAAGCTCTAGCACAGATACGCAGTATTTT. As protein: CAWSVSSSTDTQYF.

The chain employs TRBV13 and TRBJ2-1; D perhaps matches TRBD2 (6 bases). This CDR3 is built from 13 residues. Germline V gene lookup returns CDR1 PRHDT and CDR2 FYEKMQ (reference sequence). V was clipped by 5 bases and J by 10 bases, with 15 bases between them. The CDR3 DNA sequence: TGTGCCAGCAGCAATGGGACTTCCCAAGAGCAGTTCTTC. This codes for CASSNGTSQEQFF.

This chain uses TRBV5-6 with TRBJ2-3; TRBD2 agrees at 9 bases. The ends lost 5 bases at V and 3 bases at J; junction bases unmatched: 7. Germline-derived CDR1 and CDR2 are SGHDT and YYEEEE. The CDR3 extends over 15 amino acids. CDR3 in amino acids: CASSPGLAFTDTQYF. As DNA, the CDR3 is TGTGCCAGCAGTCCCGGACTAGCGTTTACAGATACGCAGTATTTT.

This sequence joins TRBV5-1 and TRBJ2-1, with D possibly being TRBD2 (6 bases). This CDR3 spans 15 amino acids. V dropped 2 bases and J dropped 2 bases, with 11 bases sitting between them. Germline-derived CDR1 and CDR2 are SGHRS and YFSETQ. The CDR3 coding sequence is TGCGCCAGCAGCTTTAGGGAGGCCCCCTACAATGAGCAGTTCTTC. Translation: CASSFREAPYNEQFF.

This clone was detected once. This chain links TRBV30 with TRBJ2-3, with 8 bases fitting TRBD1. The CDR3 extends over 13 amino acids. Germline CDR1 is GTSNPN and CDR2 is SVGIG (reference sequence). V dropped 5 bases and J dropped 0; count of bases not matched to a gene: 1. Written as DNA, the CDR3 is TGTGCCTGGCACAGGGGGAGCACAGATACGCAGTATTTT. Translation gives CAWHRGSTDTQYF.

This rearrangement joins TRBV2 to TRBJ2-7; 13 bases are shared with TRBD2. Trimming took 8 bases from V and 7 from J; bases not matched to a gene: 20. CDR1 and CDR2 from the germline V gene are SNHLY and FYNNEI. The CDR3 sequence is 18 residues long. The CDR3 coding sequence is TGTGCCAGCGATCCCCGCGACACTAGCGGGAGGGCCCCGGAAGAGCAGTACTTC. It encodes CASDPRDTSGRAPEEQYF.

This clone was recorded at least ten times. The chain has TRBV6-1 and TRBJ2-3; D is possibly TRBD1 (6 bases). The CDR3 loop spans 14 amino acids. Trimming cost V 0 bases and J 5 bases, with 9 bases left between them. The V gene's germline CDR1 is MNHNS and CDR2 SASEGT. CDR3 protein: CASSEAGTLDTQYF. The CDR3 DNA is TGTGCCAGCAGTGAAGCTGGGACATTAGATACGCAGTATTTT.

The CDR3 spells CASTTSGSSYNEQFF. Here the CDR3 DNA reads TGTGCCAGCACTACTAGCGGGAGCTCCTACAATGAGCAGTTCTTC. The V call is TRBV6-5, the J call TRBJ2-1, with 11 bases matching TRBD2. Trimming took 7 bases from V and 0 from J; bases not matched to a gene: 2. The CDR3 is 15 amino acids. Per germline, CDR1 MNHEY and CDR2 SVGAGI.

The chain is built from TRBV15 and TRBJ1-5; D not resolved. V was cut by 0 bases and J by 0 bases, with 24 bases left in between. The CDR3 covers 21 residues. From germline, CDR1 is LNHNV and CDR2 YYDKDF (reference sequence). The DNA of the CDR3 is TGTGCCACCAGCAGAGATCTCTTGAGGGTCAACTACCCGGATAGCAATCAGCCCCAGCATTTT. Protein product: CATSRDLLRVNYPDSNQPQHF.

With respect to this clone: Germline is not matched at one junction end, which may reflect a read error. The CDR3, as DNA: TGTGCTAGCAGCCCCAGGGACGGGGGAACGGAGACCCAGTACTTC. It codes for CASSPRDGGTETQYF. V gene TRBV7-7 combines with J gene TRBJ2-5; a weak D match, TRBD2 (6 bases). CDR1 and CDR2 from the germline V gene are SSHAT and FNYEAQ (reference sequence). This CDR3 contains 15 residues.

This clone was recorded a few times. The chain uses TRBV29-1 and TRBJ1-1, with D unresolved. Per germline, CDR1 SQVTM and CDR2 ANQGSEA. This CDR3 contains 13 residues. Trimming cost V 7 bases and J 4 bases, with 16 bases left between them. The CDR3 protein is CSARPRLVTEAFF. In nucleotides, the CDR3 is TGCAGCGCCCGGCCCAGGTTGGTCACTGAAGCTTTCTTT.

This chain connects TRBV13 to TRBJ2-1; D is possibly TRBD2 (5 bases). V lost 2 bases, J lost 7 bases, and 9 bases lay in between. The CDR3 is 13 residues long. CDR1 and CDR2 from the germline V gene are PRHDT and FYEKMQ (reference sequence). For the CDR3, the DNA is TGTGCCAGCAGCTTAAATGCGGGTAATGAGCAGTTCTTC. Translated, it gives CASSLNAGNEQFF.

The rearrangement links TRBV2 to TRBJ2-5; TRBD1 agrees at 9 bases. V trimming: 7 bases; J trimming: 5 bases; junction bases outside the gene matches: 17. The CDR3 spans 17 residues. Germline V gives CDR1 SNHLY, CDR2 FYNNEI. CDR3 nucleotide sequence: TGTGCCAGCAATACCCCGTCGGGTGGACAGGGGCGGGAGACCCAGTACTTC. Residues: CASNTPSGGQGRETQYF. Using reference TRBV2 and TRBJ2-5 for the parts outside the CDR3, the full variable domain is EPEVTQTPSHQVTQMGQEVILRCVPISNHLYFYWYRQILGQKVEFLVSFYNNEISEKSEIFDDQFSVERPDGSNFTLKIRSTKLEDSAMYFCASNTPSGGQGRETQYFGPGTRLLVL.

This sequence joins TRBV5-1 and TRBJ2-3, with 9 bases that match TRBD1. CDR3 length: 14 residues. Per the germline V gene, CDR1 is SGHRS and CDR2 is YFSETQ. V lost 3 bases, J lost 5 bases, and 4 bases stayed unmatched. The CDR3 bases are TGCGCCAGCAGCTCGACAGGGGGTTTAGATACGCAGTATTTT. Protein product: CASSSTGGLDTQYF.